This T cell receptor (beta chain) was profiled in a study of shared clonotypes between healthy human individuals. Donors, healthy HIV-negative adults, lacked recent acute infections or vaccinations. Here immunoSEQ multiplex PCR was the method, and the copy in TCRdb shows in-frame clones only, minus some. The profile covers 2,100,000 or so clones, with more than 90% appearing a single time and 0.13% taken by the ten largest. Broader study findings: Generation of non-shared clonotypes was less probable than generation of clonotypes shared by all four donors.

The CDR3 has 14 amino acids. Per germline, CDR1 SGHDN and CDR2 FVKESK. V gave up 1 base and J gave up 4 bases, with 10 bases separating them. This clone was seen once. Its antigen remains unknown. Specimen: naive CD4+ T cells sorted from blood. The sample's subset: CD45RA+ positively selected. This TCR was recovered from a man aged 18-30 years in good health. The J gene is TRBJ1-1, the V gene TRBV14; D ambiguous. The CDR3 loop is CASSQVPGVTEAFF. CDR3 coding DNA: TGTGCCAGCAGCCAAGTCCCTGGGGTCACTGAAGCTTTCTTT.